This T cell receptor (beta chain) was recorded in a study of CD8+ T cells in alopecia areata. Extraction of RNA preceded its reverse transcription into cDNA, which served as the sequencing template. The method was immunoSEQ multiplex PCR; TCRdb's version includes in-frame clones alone and lacks a portion of them. Of roughly 100,000 clones in the sample, 85% to 90% are singletons; the top ten hold more than 9.5%. Treatment in this sample: oral pan-JAK inhibitor, 5-10 mg twice daily. Germline V gene lookup returns CDR1 MNHEY and CDR2 SVGAGI. The CDR3 runs 14 residues. After removal of 4 bases from V and 3 bases from J, the junction contained 3 bases not matched to a gene.

Source: CD8+ T cells sorted from blood, taken between weeks 30 and 35, from a patient treated with tofacitinib. The receptor was derived from a human donor with alopecia areata. The chain combines TRBV6-5 with TRBJ2-1; 7 bases align to TRBD1. CDR3 region: CASSLQGNYNEQFF. CDR3 sequence (DNA): TGTGCCAGCAGTTTACAGGGGAACTACAATGAGCAGTTCTTC.